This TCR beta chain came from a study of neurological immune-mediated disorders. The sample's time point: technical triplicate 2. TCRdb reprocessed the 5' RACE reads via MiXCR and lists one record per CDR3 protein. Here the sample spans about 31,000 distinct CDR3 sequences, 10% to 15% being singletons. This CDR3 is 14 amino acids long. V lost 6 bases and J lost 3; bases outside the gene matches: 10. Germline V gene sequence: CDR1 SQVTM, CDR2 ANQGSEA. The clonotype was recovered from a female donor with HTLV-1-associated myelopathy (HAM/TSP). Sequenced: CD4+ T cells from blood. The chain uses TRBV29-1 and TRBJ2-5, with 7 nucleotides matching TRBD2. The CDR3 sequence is CSVEMAGEEETQYF. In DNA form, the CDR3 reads TGCAGCGTGGAAATGGCGGGAGAGGAAGAGACCCAGTACTTC.